Following are 9 T cell receptor beta chains from one sample sequenced in a study of beta chain features in type 1 diabetes. Study-level findings and limits: Moderate but significant shortening of TCRB CDR3s was recorded in all four CD4+ subsets from Type 1 diabetes patients.

Antigens for these TCRs are unknown. Since all of the isolated RNA was reverse transcribed, expressed TCRB transcripts were what got sequenced. Some clones are missing from TCRdb's copy, which holds only in-frame ones; the method was immunoSEQ multiplex PCR. The repertoire includes 150,000 to 200,000 clones, roughly 65% of them detected once, and nearly 0.09% sits in the top ten. The sequenced sample consisted of naive CD4+ T cells from blood. These receptors all come from a man in his thirties or forties with type 1 diabetes.

The chain is built from TRBV10-3 and TRBJ2-5; TRBD1 matches at 11 bases. After removal of 10 bases from V and 2 bases from J, the junction contained 3 bases not matched to a gene. CDR3 length: 13 residues. Germline values: CDR1 ENHRY, CDR2 SYGVKD. Here the CDR3 reads CATGDRGQETQYF. The CDR3, as DNA: TGTGCCACAGGGGACAGGGGGCAAGAGACCCAGTACTTC.

The chain carries TRBV5-1 and TRBJ1-1; D is undetermined. The CDR3 is made up of 13 amino acids. V lost 4 bases to trimming and J lost 4 bases, with 11 bases between them. The germline V gene encodes CDR1 SGHRS and CDR2 YFSETQ. CDR3 coding DNA: TGCGCCAGCAGCCCGCAAGGAGGCACTGAAGCTTTCTTT. Its protein is CASSPQGGTEAFF.

The chain employs TRBV20-1 and TRBJ2-4; D not certain. Germline CDR1 DFQATT, CDR2 SNEGSKA (reference sequence). The V and J ends lost 6 bases and 11 bases respectively, with 14 bases between them. The CDR3 runs 11 residues. CDR3 coding DNA: TGCAGTGCGCGGACCAGGCCGCTTCAGTACTTC. Its translation is CSARTRPLQYF.

The CDR3 DNA is TGTGCCAGCAGGCGATACTCTGGAAACACCATATATTTT. Amino acid sequence: CASRRYSGNTIYF. This chain connects TRBV2 to TRBJ1-3; D call uncertain. Per the germline V gene, CDR1 is SNHLY and CDR2 is FYNNEI. V was cut by 6 bases and J by 0 bases, with 6 bases left in between. CDR3 size: 13 residues.

The sample holds a few counts of this clone. The chain couples TRBV9 to TRBJ2-5; D unresolved. The germline V gene encodes CDR1 SGDLS and CDR2 YYNGEE. The CDR3 has 13 amino acids. V lost 0 bases, J lost 5 bases, and 8 bases lay in between. The CDR3 DNA is TGTGCCAGCAGCGTAGCTAAGGAGGAGACCCAGTACTTC. It yields the protein CASSVAKEETQYF. Complete variable domain (other parts from reference TRBV9 and TRBJ2-5): DSGVTQTPKHLITATGQRVTLRCSPRSGDLSVYWYQQSLDQGLQFLIQYYNGEERAKGNILERFSAQQFPDLHSELNLSSLELGDSALYFCASSVAKEETQYFGPGTRLLVL.

The chain carries TRBV25-1 and TRBJ1-4; the D is unclear. Trimming took 6 bases from V and 4 from J, leaving 6 bases between them. The germline V gene has CDR1 MGHDK and CDR2 SYGVNS. The CDR3 is made up of 12 amino acids. CDR3 sequence (DNA): TGTGCCAGCAGGGCCTTTAATGAAAAACTGTTTTTT. Translated: CASRAFNEKLFF.

This clone was counted a few times. This chain links TRBV7-9 with TRBJ2-7, with TRBD2 as a possible D gene (6 bases). The germline V and J ends were trimmed by 5 bases and 0 bases, with 14 bases remaining between them. Germline values: CDR1 SEHNR, CDR2 FQNEAQ (reference sequence). This CDR3 region has 15 residues. CDR3 sequence (DNA): TGTGCCAGCAGCCCCCGCGGGAACAGCTCCTACGAGCAGTACTTC. It encodes CASSPRGNSSYEQYF.

The rearrangement joins TRBV29-1 to TRBJ2-7; 7 bases map to TRBD1. CDR3 length: 18 amino acids. V was pared by 6 bases and J by 0 bases, with 20 bases of the junction left unmatched. Germline assignment: CDR1 SQVTM and CDR2 ANQGSEA. CDR3 coding DNA: TGCAGCGTGGGGTCTTATACAGGGGTCACCCGCCTCTCCTACGAGCAGTACTTC. Its protein is CSVGSYTGVTRLSYEQYF.

The rearrangement joins TRBV7-2 to TRBJ2-1; 8 positions match TRBD1. CDR3 size: 14 residues. CDR1 SGHTA and CDR2 FQGNSA come from the germline V gene. J gave up 8 bases and V 5 bases, and 8 bases lay outside the gene matches. CDR3 residues: CASSEGQGLDEQFF. DNA of the CDR3: TGTGCCAGCAGCGAAGGACAGGGCTTAGATGAGCAGTTCTTC. The full variable domain, completed using reference TRBV7-2 and TRBJ2-1, is GAGVSQSPSNKVTEKGKDVELRCDPISGHTALYWYRQSLGQGLEFLIYFQGNSAPDKSGLPSDRFSAERTGGSVSTLTIQRTQQEDSAVYLCASSEGQGLDEQFFGPGTRLTVL.